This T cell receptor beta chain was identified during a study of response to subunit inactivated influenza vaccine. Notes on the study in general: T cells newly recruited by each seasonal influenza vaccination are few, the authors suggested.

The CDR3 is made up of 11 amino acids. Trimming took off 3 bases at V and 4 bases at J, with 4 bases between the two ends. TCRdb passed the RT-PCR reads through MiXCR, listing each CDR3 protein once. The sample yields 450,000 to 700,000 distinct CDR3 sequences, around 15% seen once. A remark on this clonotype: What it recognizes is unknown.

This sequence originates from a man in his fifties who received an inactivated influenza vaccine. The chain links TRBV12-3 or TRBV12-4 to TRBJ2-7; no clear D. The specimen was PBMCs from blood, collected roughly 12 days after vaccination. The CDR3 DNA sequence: TGTGCCAGCAGTTTGTGGTACGAGCAGTACTTC. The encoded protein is CASSLWYEQYF.